Included here is one T cell receptor beta chain sequence, with context. Random hexamers were used to reverse transcribe the RNA input (about 0.45 to 1 ug). TCRdb itself ran the immunoSEQ multiplex PCR reads through MiXCR, one entry per CDR3 protein. The repertoire consists of 250,000 to 300,000 distinct CDR3 sequences, with over 75% occurring once and the leading ten covering about 0.22%. The V gene's germline CDR1 is SGHNT and CDR2 YYREEE (reference sequence). CDR3 size: 15 residues. V was clipped by 5 bases and J by 2 bases; unmatched bases: 7. The data originate from a study of CD8 T cells in Susac syndrome. Treatment-naive patients with stable or active relapsing-remitting disease were the multiple sclerosis controls.

This clonotype was obtained from a human donor with multiple sclerosis. The chain couples TRBV5-4 to TRBJ2-7; TRBD2 matches at 10 bases. What was sequenced was CD8+ T cells from PBMCs. As DNA, the CDR3 is TGTGCCAGCAGGATCGCACTAGCGGGGCCCTACGAGCAGTACTTC. Translating it yields CASRIALAGPYEQYF.